Listed below are T cell receptor beta chains from one sample, sequenced in a study of breast tumors, draining lymph nodes, adjacent tissues. TCRdb recomputed calls from the multiplex PCR reads with MiXCR, one row per CDR3 protein. This sample has more than 200,000 distinct CDR3 sequences, with 32% found just once. Sequences were obtained from axillary lymph node tissue. These receptors were taken from a female donor with breast cancer. Some clones in this sample may be carry-over from other donors' samples. Both conserved end residues are part of each CDR3. The D gene is left open where the match is weak. The listing skips clone size in some rows; elsewhere it reads once, few, many or a size class.

>TRBJ1-2|many|TRBD1|TRBV12-3/TRBV12-4
TGTGCCAGCAGTTTTCCCGGACAGGGGGAATATGGCTACACCTTC
CASSFPGQGEYGYTF
>TRBJ2-2|-|TRBD2|TRBV24-1
TGTGCCACCAGTGATCCTCTAGCGGGACTAGCGACCACCGGGGAGCTGTTTTTT
CATSDPLAGLATTGELFF
>TRBJ2-5|-|-|TRBV20-1
TGCAGTGTTGTAGCGAATCGGAGGAGAGCGACCCAGTACTTC
CSVVANRRRATQYF
>TRBJ2-1|many|TRBD2|TRBV13
TGTGCCAGCAGCCGAACCATTACAAGGACTAGCGGTTTATACAATGAGCAGTTCTTC
CASSRTITRTSGLYNEQFF
>TRBJ1-2|-|-|TRBV27
TGTGCCAGCAGATCGGGCCGGTATGGCTACACCTTC
CASRSGRYGYTF
>TRBJ2-1|-|-|TRBV9
TGTGCCAGCAGCGCACGGAATAGGGCGAATGAGCAGTTCTTC
CASSARNRANEQFF
>TRBJ2-5|many|TRBD2|TRBV24-1
TGTGCCACCAGTGAGACCACTGGGGGGGGAGAGACCCAGTACTTC
CATSETTGGGETQYF
>TRBJ1-5|many|-|TRBV7-2
TGTGCCAGCAGTTCGGACACGAGAAATCAGCCCCAGCATTTT
CASSSDTRNQPQHF
>TRBJ1-4|-|-|TRBV11-1
TGTGCCAGCAGCCCACGGGGGGCTGAAAAACTGTTTTTT
CASSPRGAEKLFF
>TRBJ1-1|-|-|TRBV11-3
TGTGCCAGCAGCAGCTTCGGGTTGAACACTGAAGCTTTCTTT
CASSSFGLNTEAFF
>TRBJ2-5|many|TRBD2|TRBV27
TGCGCCAGCCGGCTAGCGGGCTTCCAAGAGACCCAGTACTTC
CASRLAGFQETQYF
>TRBJ1-5|many|-|TRBV15
TGTGCCACCAGCAGAGATCGATGGAGTCCCCAGCATTTT
CATSRDRWSPQHF
>TRBJ1-2|-|-|TRBV10-3
TGTGCCATCCCCTTACCCTGCTGGGACACCGGGGAGCTGTTTGGCTACACCTTC
CAIPLPCWDTGELFGYTF
>TRBJ2-5|many|TRBD2|TRBV5-1
TGCGCCAGCAGCCCTAGACTAGCGGGAGGGCCAGAGACCCAGTACTTC
CASSPRLAGGPETQYF
>TRBJ2-5|-|-|TRBV5-1
TGCGCCAGCAGCTTGGACGGGCGGGGGACCCAGTACTTC
CASSLDGRGTQYF
>TRBJ2-5|many|-|TRBV7-3
TGTGCCAGCAGCAATCACAGGGCGGAGACCCAGTACTTC
CASSNHRAETQYF
>TRBJ2-7|many|-|TRBV13
TGTGCCAGCAGCCCAAGTCCTGACGGTCCCCTGAAGTACTTC
CASSPSPDGPLKYF
>TRBJ2-2|many|-|TRBV2
TGTGCCAGCAGTGGAAGGGCTATAGGACTAACGGCGAACACCGGGGAGCTGTTTTTT
CASSGRAIGLTANTGELFF